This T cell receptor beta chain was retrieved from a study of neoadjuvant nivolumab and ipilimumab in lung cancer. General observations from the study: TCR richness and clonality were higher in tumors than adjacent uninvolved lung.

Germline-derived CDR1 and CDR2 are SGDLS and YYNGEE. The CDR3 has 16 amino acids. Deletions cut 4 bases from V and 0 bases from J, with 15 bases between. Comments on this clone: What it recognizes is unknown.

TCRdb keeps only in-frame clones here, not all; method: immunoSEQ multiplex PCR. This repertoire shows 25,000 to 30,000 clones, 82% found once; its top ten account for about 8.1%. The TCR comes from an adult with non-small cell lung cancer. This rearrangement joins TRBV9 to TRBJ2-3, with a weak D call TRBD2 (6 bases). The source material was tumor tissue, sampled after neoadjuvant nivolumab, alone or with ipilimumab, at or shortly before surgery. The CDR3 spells CASSMRAGSSTDTQYF. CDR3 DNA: TGTGCCAGCAGCATGCGAGCGGGCTCTAGCACAGATACGCAGTATTTT.